This T cell receptor beta chain was identified in a study of cytomegalovirus exposure and HLA in healthy donors. V lost 6 bases to trimming and J lost 4 bases; unmatched junction nucleotides: 6. CDR3 length: 14 amino acids. CDR1 and CDR2 (germline): SNHLY, FYNNEI. This table comes from immunoSEQ multiplex PCR, and its TCRdb copy is limited to in-frame clones, with some not included. Of about 330,000 clones listed, around 90% are singletons. This chain uses TRBV2 with TRBJ2-7; TRBD2 agrees at 10 bases. Material: PBMCs. This TCR was sampled from a woman aged 25 to 39 in good health and CMV-seropositive. CDR3 DNA: TGTGCCAGCAGCGCTAGCGGGGGCGGTTACGAGCAGTACTTC. Translating it yields CASSASGGGYEQYF.